This T cell receptor beta chain came from a study of cytomegalovirus exposure and HLA in healthy donors. Germline lookup yields CDR1 SGHNT and CDR2 YENEEA. Trimming pared 4 bases from V and 7 bases from J, leaving 8 bases between. CDR3 length equals 12 residues. With 60 Vbeta and 13 Jbeta primers, the PCR was carried out. Using immunoSEQ multiplex PCR, the repertoire was profiled, and TCRdb retains in-frame clones only, with some absent. Its clone listing holds 100,000 to 150,000 clones. Sequencing was done on a sample of PBMCs. The V and J genes are TRBV11-3 and TRBJ2-1; D may be TRBD2 (6 bases). This TCR came from a man aged 30 to 39 in good health and CMV-seronegative. The CDR3 spells CASSSGRNEQFF. In nucleotides, the CDR3 is TGTGCCAGCAGCTCAGGGAGGAATGAGCAGTTCTTC. The complete variable domain, with remaining parts taken from reference TRBV11-3 and TRBJ2-1, reads EAGVVQSPRYKIIEKKQPVAFWCNPISGHNTLYWYLQNLGQGPELLIRYENEEAVDDSQLPKDRFSAERLKGVDSTLKIQPAELGDSAVYLCASSSGRNEQFFGPGTRLTVL.